The subject of this entry is one T cell receptor beta chain. The data originate from a study of blood T cell repertoires in COVID-19. On the study more broadly: The United States, Italy and Spain supplied acute and convalescent COVID-19 samples. T cells, B-cell-depleted T cells, or PBMCs supplied cDNA or gDNA.

Original processing methods: Nucleated cell number was recorded as an estimate derived from reference gene primer amplification. Data came from immunoSEQ multiplex PCR; TCRdb stores just in-frame clones and leaves some out. V, J and clone size were drawn from that table, and D and trimming were deduced from the DNA. The repertoire consists of about 160,000 clones, with roughly 85% occurring once and the leading ten covering 2.5% to 4%. The source material was peripheral blood. The clonotype comes from a man between 65 and 80 years old with acute or convalescent COVID-19.

CDR3 DNA sequence: TGCGCCAGCAGCTTGGACAGCGGAGGCACAGATACGCAGTATTTT. This translates into CASSLDSGGTDTQYF. The chain recombines TRBV5-1 with TRBJ2-3, with D maybe TRBD2 (5 bases). This CDR3 has 15 residues. The V gene's germline CDR1 is SGHRS and CDR2 YFSETQ. V was pared by 0 bases and J by 1 base, with 9 bases between.